Listed below are T cell receptor beta chains from one sample, sequenced in a study of T cell changes during pregnancy in multiple sclerosis. Repertoires were generated with immunoSEQ multiplex PCR, while TCRdb's copy carries only in-frame clones and drops some. Altogether under 40,000 clones are present, about 92% being singletons, with the ten largest covering 0.43%. The sequences come from CD4+ T cells from peripheral blood mononuclear cells, collected in the third trimester of pregnancy. These receptors all stem from a female donor in good health, enrolled as a control in a pregnancy study. CDR3s include the opening cysteine and the closing phenylalanine or tryptophan. The D gene is left open where the match is weak. Some rows have no size entry. The others give once, few or many, or a class for an expanded clone.

few TRBJ2-2 TRBV12-5 TRBD1 CASGHTGAGTGELFF TGTGCTAGTGGTCACACAGGGGCTGGCACCGGGGAGCTGTTTTTT
. TRBJ1-3 TRBV27 . CASSLSSPSGSSGNTIYF TGTGCCAGCAGTTTATCGTCCCCGTCTGGGAGCTCTGGAAACACCATATATTTT
. TRBJ1-1 TRBV7-8 TRBD1 CASSLARRDRPPGKASNTEAFF TGTGCCAGCAGCTTAGCGCGCAGGGACAGACCTCCCGGAAAGGCTTCGAACACTGAAGCTTTCTTT
once TRBJ2-3 TRBV4-1 . CASSQDRGTDTQYF TGCGCCAGCAGCCAAGACAGGGGCACAGATACGCAGTATTTT
. TRBJ2-7 TRBV6-5 . CASSYTGVAEQYF TGTGCCAGCAGTTACACAGGTGTCGCCGAGCAGTACTTC
. TRBJ1-2 TRBV7-8 . CASSPLTVSYGYTF TGTGCCAGCAGCCCCTTGACAGTTTCCTATGGCTACACCTTC
. TRBJ2-2 TRBV28 TRBD1 CAGRATGPRGTGELFF TGTGCGGGTCGGGCGACAGGGCCCCGAGGGACCGGGGAGCTGTTTTTT
. TRBJ2-5 TRBV2 TRBD1 CASNFPGQGQETQYF TGTGCCAGCAATTTTCCGGGACAGGGGCAAGAGACCCAGTACTTC
. TRBJ1-1 TRBV6-6 TRBD1 CASSSMGQTGDTEAFF TGTGCCAGCAGTTCCATGGGACAGACAGGGGACACTGAAGCTTTCTTT
. TRBJ2-7 TRBV7-7 TRBD1 CASSIEQGTSYEQYF TGTGCTAGCAGCATAGAACAGGGGACCTCCTACGAGCAGTACTTC
. TRBJ2-7 TRBV6-5 . CASYLQYF TGTGCCAGTTACTTACAGTACTTC
. TRBJ2-4 TRBV7-2 TRBD2 CASSPGRRGGDGDIQYF TGTGCCAGCAGCCCCGGACGGCGGGGGGGCGATGGCGACATTCAGTACTTC
. TRBJ1-2 TRBV30 . CAWSDRAGYTF TGTGCCTGGAGTGACAGGGCTGGCTACACCTTC
. TRBJ2-2 TRBV11-1 . CASSFSRVGELFF TGTGCCAGCAGTTTCAGCAGGGTCGGGGAGCTGTTTTTT
. TRBJ1-2 TRBV29-1 TRBD1 CSVRAGTGSNGYTF TGCAGCGTAAGGGCCGGGACAGGTTCGAATGGCTACACCTTC
. TRBJ2-1 TRBV27 . CASSYKYDPDRTATYGNEQFF TGTGCCAGCAGCTACAAGTACGACCCAGACAGGACGGCGACGTACGGCAATGAGCAGTTCTTC
. TRBJ1-1 TRBV5-1 . CASSRTGMNTEAFF TGCGCCAGCAGCCGGACGGGGATGAACACTGAAGCTTTCTTT
. TRBJ1-5 TRBV6-5 TRBD1 CASSRQGGNQPQHF TGTGCCAGCAGCAGACAGGGGGGCAATCAGCCCCAGCATTTT
. TRBJ2-3 TRBV12-5 TRBD1 CASGLENAGGDTQYF TGTGCTAGTGGTTTGGAAAACGCAGGGGGAGATACGCAGTATTTT
. TRBJ2-7 TRBV5-1 . CASSLYGTPTYF TGCGCCAGCAGCTTGTACGGGACACCGACGTACTTC